These 21 T cell receptor beta chains came from one sample sequenced in a study of resident and recirculating memory T cells in vitiligo. Repertoires were generated with immunoSEQ multiplex PCR, while TCRdb's copy carries only in-frame clones and drops some. The data contain roughly 80,000 clones, 92% of them seen just once; the ten biggest clones take up around 5.1%. The sample comprised blood. The receptors derive from a male donor with vitiligo.

This chain uses TRBV27 with TRBJ2-7, with 11 positions matching TRBD2. Germline lookup yields CDR1 MNHEY and CDR2 SMNVEV (reference sequence). This CDR3 spans 15 amino acids. V shed 6 bases, J shed 5 bases, and the junction held 9 bases outside the gene matches. The CDR3 DNA reads TGTGCCAGCAGGCCGCTAACTAGCGGGAGCGACGAGCAGTACTTC. As protein: CASRPLTSGSDEQYF.

This clone appeared once. This sequence joins TRBV28 and TRBJ1-2, with a weak D call TRBD1 (5 bases). V was shortened by 8 bases and J by 8 bases, with 18 bases between the two germline ends. From germline, CDR1 is MDHEN and CDR2 SYDVKM. The CDR3 consists of 13 residues. The CDR3 is CASCRDLKRGYTF. The CDR3 region has the DNA TGTGCCAGCTGCCGGGACTTAAAACGGGGCTACACCTTC.

The CDR3 here is CASSLLGNTIYF. The DNA of the CDR3 is TGTGCCAGCAGTCTACTCGGAAACACCATATATTTT. The rearrangement links TRBV28 to TRBJ1-3, with D unclear. Per the germline V gene, CDR1 is MDHEN and CDR2 is SYDVKM. This CDR3 contains 12 residues. Trimming removed 5 bases at V and 4 bases at J, with 6 bases between.

The CDR3 region has the DNA TGTGCCAGCAGTCCTAGGACTAGCGGGAGGGATTTCAATGAGCAGTTCTTC. This codes for CASSPRTSGRDFNEQFF. The rearrangement joins TRBV28 to TRBJ2-1, with 15 positions matching TRBD2. The trim removed 5 bases at V and 6 bases at J, leaving 8 bases unmatched. The CDR3 is made up of 17 amino acids. Germline V CDR1 and CDR2: MDHEN, SYDVKM.

The chain couples TRBV5-4 to TRBJ1-3; 8 nucleotides agree with TRBD1. This CDR3 comprises 17 residues. Germline-derived CDR1 and CDR2 are SGHNT and YYREEE (reference sequence). J lost 2 bases, V lost 0 bases, and 7 bases had no gene match. In DNA form, the CDR3 reads TGTGCCAGCAGCTTGGCCGGGACAGGACTTCCTGGAAACACCATATATTTT. Its protein is CASSLAGTGLPGNTIYF. The full variable domain, its missing parts supplied by reference TRBV5-4 and TRBJ1-3, is ETGVTQSPTHLIKTRGQQVTLRCSSQSGHNTVSWYQQALGQGPQFIFQYYREEENGRGNFPPRFSGLQFPNYSSELNVNALELDDSALYLCASSLAGTGLPGNTIYFGEGSWLTVV.

The chain has TRBV18 and TRBJ2-3; 9 nucleotides line up with TRBD2. This CDR3 spans 16 amino acids. J gave up 3 bases and V 1 base, and 5 bases lay outside the gene matches. CDR1 KGHSH and CDR2 LQKENI come from the germline V gene. This CDR3 is CASSPLEGLATDTQYF. In DNA, the CDR3 is TGTGCCAGCTCACCACTGGAGGGACTAGCAACAGATACGCAGTATTTT.

The chain recombines TRBV2 with TRBJ2-5; 12 positions match TRBD2. The V and J ends lost 5 bases and 7 bases, in that order; junction bases with no gene match: 14. Germline CDR1 and CDR2: SNHLY and FYNNEI. This CDR3 has 17 amino acids. The CDR3 here is CASSQELAGGRSVTQYF. The DNA for the CDR3 is TGTGCCAGCAGTCAAGAGCTAGCGGGAGGGCGGTCTGTGACCCAGTACTTC. The entire variable domain, with the rest obtained from reference TRBV2 and TRBJ2-5, is as follows: EPEVTQTPSHQVTQMGQEVILRCVPISNHLYFYWYRQILGQKVEFLVSFYNNEISEKSEIFDDQFSVERPDGSNFTLKIRSTKLEDSAMYFCASSQELAGGRSVTQYFGPGTRLLVL.

The rearrangement uses TRBV7-2 and TRBJ2-3; D may be TRBD2 (5 bases). Germline assignment: CDR1 SGHTA and CDR2 FQGNSA. Trimming took 2 bases from V and 11 from J, leaving 14 bases between them. CDR3 length: 13 residues. The CDR3 DNA is TGTGCCAGCAGCTTATCTCGGAGCGGCAAGCAGTATTTT. It specifies CASSLSRSGKQYF.

V and J are TRBV4-2 and TRBJ1-2; D ambiguous. The germline V gene has CDR1 LGHNA and CDR2 YNFKEQ. This CDR3 spans 12 amino acids. Trimming shortened V by 3 bases and J by 8 bases, and 10 bases separated the two germline ends. Here the CDR3 DNA reads TGTGCCAGCAGCCACCCTTCTAACGGCTACACCTTC. It encodes CASSHPSNGYTF.

This chain links TRBV7-2 with TRBJ2-7; perhaps TRBD2 as D (6 bases). Trimming cost V 3 bases and J 5 bases, with 20 bases left between them. Looked up from germline, CDR1 is SGHTA and CDR2 is FQGNSA. The CDR3 totals 16 residues. The CDR3 region is CASSFAFLAGNHEQYF. The CDR3, as DNA: TGTGCCAGCAGCTTTGCTTTTCTGGCGGGGAATCACGAGCAGTACTTC. Combining the CDR3 with reference TRBV7-2 and TRBJ2-7 gives the whole variable domain GAGVSQSPSNKVTEKGKDVELRCDPISGHTALYWYRQSLGQGLEFLIYFQGNSAPDKSGLPSDRFSAERTGGSVSTLTIQRTQQEDSAVYLCASSFAFLAGNHEQYFGPGTRLTVT.

The chain recombines TRBV27 with TRBJ2-2; 7 nucleotides line up with TRBD1. The CDR3 length is 14 residues. V lost 6 bases and J lost 6; bases outside the gene matches: 7. Per the germline V gene, CDR1 is MNHEY and CDR2 is SMNVEV (reference sequence). CDR3 residues: CASRRQGNPGELFF. CDR3 nucleotide sequence: TGTGCCAGCAGGCGACAGGGAAATCCCGGGGAGCTGTTTTTT.

The V gene is TRBV7-2, the J gene TRBJ1-5, with 7 bases lining up with TRBD1. From germline, CDR1 is SGHTA and CDR2 FQGNSA. This CDR3 is 15 amino acids long. The trim removed 6 bases at V and 2 bases at J, leaving 7 bases unmatched. The CDR3 reads CASRRTGARNQPQHF. CDR3 DNA: TGTGCCAGCAGGCGAACAGGGGCCCGCAATCAGCCCCAGCATTTT.

The V and J genes are TRBV4-3 and TRBJ2-3, with D perhaps matching TRBD2 (6 bases). In germline, CDR1 is LGHNA, CDR2 YSLEER. The length of the CDR3 is 16 residues. The V gene lost 0 bases and the J gene lost 5 bases, with 15 bases spanning the gap. The CDR3 DNA follows: TGCGCCAGCAGCCAAGAGGGAGGCGAGACCTTAGATACGCAGTATTTT. Translated: CASSQEGGETLDTQYF.

The sample holds a few counts of this clone. This chain uses TRBV7-9 with TRBJ1-5, with a tentative D call TRBD1 (6 bases). This CDR3 spans 13 amino acids. Germline V lookup: CDR1 SEHNR, CDR2 FQNEAQ (reference sequence). Trimming stripped 6 bases from V and 3 bases from J, with 9 bases between. The CDR3 bases are TGTGCCAGCAGTGGACAGTACAATCAGCCCCAGCATTTT. Translation gives CASSGQYNQPQHF.

The J gene is TRBJ2-7, the V gene TRBV4-1; 11 positions agree with TRBD1. CDR3 size: 16 residues. Germline V gene sequence: CDR1 MGHRA, CDR2 YSYEKL. V shed 1 base and J 2 bases; nucleotides not matched to a gene: 4. The CDR3 bases are TGCGCCAGCAGCCAAGTGCCGGGACAGGGGGCCTACGAGCAGTACTTC. Amino acid sequence: CASSQVPGQGAYEQYF.

The rearrangement joins TRBV2 to TRBJ2-5, with 7 bases that match TRBD2. Germline V gene sequence: CDR1 SNHLY, CDR2 FYNNEI. V was pared by 6 bases and J by 5 bases, with 12 bases of the junction left unmatched. The CDR3 extends over 15 amino acids. The CDR3 DNA reads as TGTGCCAGCAGAGCCCTGGGGGGAGGGCCGGAGACCCAGTACTTC. This encodes CASRALGGGPETQYF.

The chain carries TRBV6-5 and TRBJ1-3; weak D call: TRBD1 (6 bases). Germline V gene data show CDR1 as MNHEY and CDR2 as SVGAGI. The CDR3 length is 16 residues. Trimming shortened V by 2 bases and J by 7 bases, and 18 bases separated the two germline ends. The CDR3 loop is CASSYHGQSPGNTIYF. CDR3 nucleotide sequence: TGTGCCAGCAGTTACCACGGACAGTCCCCAGGGAACACCATATATTTT.

This rearrangement joins TRBV7-9 to TRBJ1-2; the D gene is possibly TRBD1 (5 bases). The length of the CDR3 is 14 residues. Trimming took 1 base from V and 2 from J, leaving 8 bases between them. Germline CDR1 is SEHNR and CDR2 is FQNEAQ (reference sequence). The CDR3 nucleotides are TGTGCCAGCAGCTTAGTTGGGGGGAACTATGGCTACACCTTC. Translating gives CASSLVGGNYGYTF.

J is TRBJ1-2 and V is TRBV6-6, with 8 bases lining up with TRBD1. CDR3 length: 12 residues. V trimming: 10 bases; J trimming: 8 bases; junction bases outside the gene matches: 9. Germline V gene data show CDR1 as MNHNY and CDR2 as SVGAGI (reference sequence). CDR3 region: CATSPGGAGYTF. The CDR3, as DNA: TGTGCCACCTCACCAGGGGGCGCGGGCTACACCTTC.

The chain carries TRBV10-3 and TRBJ2-2; 7 nucleotides line up with TRBD2. V was clipped by 6 bases and J by 1 base; unmatched bases: 5. The CDR3 loop spans 15 amino acids. Germline V gives CDR1 ENHRY, CDR2 SYGVKD. CDR3 DNA sequence: TGTGCCATCAGGTCGGCGGGAGAGAACACCGGGGAGCTGTTTTTT. This encodes CAIRSAGENTGELFF.

CDR3 sequence (DNA): TGTGCCAGCAGCAAGGGACAGCCTCAAGAGACCCAGTACTTC. Its protein is CASSKGQPQETQYF. The chain uses TRBV21-1 and TRBJ2-5; the table assigns TRBD1, which was not confirmed against the DNA. TRBV21-1 is designated a pseudogene. This CDR3 spans 14 amino acids.